These T cell receptor beta chains were read from a single sample in a study of blood T cell repertoires in COVID-19. Profiling relied on immunoSEQ multiplex PCR, and the TCRdb table lists in-frame clones only, not all of them. The top ten hold about 4% of the sample, which has some 290,000 clones, 90% to 95% seen once. Specimen: PBMCs or T cells enriched from blood (not recorded which). These receptor sequences come from a woman aged 25 to 45 who had been exposed to COVID-19. CDR3s include the opening cysteine and the closing phenylalanine or tryptophan. Fields, in order: CDR3 protein, CDR3 DNA, D gene, V gene, clone size, J gene. D genes are given only for firm matches. Clone size is not always given. Where it is, it says once, few, many or a class for expanded clones.

CASSPRGNSNQPQHF TGTGCCAGCAGCCCCCGAGGGAATAGCAATCAGCCCCAGCATTTT - TRBV14 - TRBJ1-5
CATSDTGGAGSTEAFF TGTGCCACCAGTGATACAGGGGGCGCGGGGAGCACTGAAGCTTTCTTT TRBD1 TRBV24-1 - TRBJ1-1
CASSQGLAGGQETQYF TGCGCCAGCAGCCAAGGTCTAGCGGGGGGCCAAGAGACCCAGTACTTC TRBD2 TRBV4-1 - TRBJ2-5
CASSQAGGEETQYF TGCGCCAGCAGCCAAGCGGGGGGGGAAGAGACCCAGTACTTC TRBD2 TRBV4-1 - TRBJ2-5
CASSARDSRGTYNSPLHF TGCGCCAGCAGCGCTCGGGACAGTCGTGGCACCTATAATTCACCCCTCCACTTT TRBD1 TRBV4-3 - TRBJ1-6
CASSRAGWDTEAFF TGTGCCAGTAGCCGTGCGGGTTGGGACACTGAAGCTTTCTTT - TRBV19 - TRBJ1-1
CASSRTGKVEKLFF TGTGCCAGCAGTAGGACGGGGAAGGTTGAAAAACTGTTTTTT - TRBV6-5 - TRBJ1-4
CASSPLAGGEQFF TGTGCCAGCAGTCCACTAGCGGGCGGGGAGCAGTTCTTC TRBD2 TRBV6-2/TRBV6-3 - TRBJ2-1
CASSLADREEANTEAFF TGTGCCAGCAGCTTAGCTGACAGGGAGGAGGCGAACACTGAAGCTTTCTTT TRBD1 TRBV7-9 - TRBJ1-1
CASSLGQPGDSPLHF TGTGCCAGCAGCTTAGGACAGCCTGGGGATTCACCCCTCCACTTT - TRBV5-4 few TRBJ1-6
CASSSTGTGRSEQYF TGTGCCAGCAGCTCGACCGGGACAGGGCGCTCGGAGCAGTACTTC TRBD1 TRBV5-6 - TRBJ2-7
CASSPRDRGNTGELFF TGTGCCAGTAGTCCCCGGGACAGGGGAAACACCGGGGAGCTGTTTTTT TRBD1 TRBV19 - TRBJ2-2
CASSQFLDQPQHF TGTGCCAGCAGCCAGTTTCTCGATCAGCCCCAGCATTTT - TRBV3-1/TRBV3-2 - TRBJ1-5
CAWSRRDRVRYEQYF TGTGCCTGGAGTCGCCGCGACAGGGTCCGTTACGAGCAGTACTTC TRBD1 TRBV30 - TRBJ2-7
CASSEGEGKAFF TGTGCCAGCAGCGAGGGGGAGGGAAAAGCTTTCTTT - TRBV4-2 - TRBJ1-1
CASSYRTGYPYEQYF TGTGCCAGCAGTTACCGGACAGGGTACCCCTACGAGCAGTACTTC TRBD1 TRBV6-2/TRBV6-3 - TRBJ2-7
CASSRSLGDYEQYF TGCGCCAGCAGCCGGTCCCTCGGGGATTACGAGCAGTACTTC - TRBV4-1 once TRBJ2-7
CASRDRANTEAFF TGTGCCAGTAGGGACAGAGCGAACACTGAAGCTTTCTTT TRBD1 TRBV3-1/TRBV3-2 once TRBJ1-1
CASSSEGAGNYGYTF TGTGCCAGCAGTTCGGAGGGGGCGGGTAACTATGGCTACACCTTC TRBD1 TRBV6-5 few TRBJ1-2
CARPKCGGQRGYSGNTIYF TGCGCCAGACCAAAGTGCGGGGGGCAAAGGGGTTACTCTGGAAACACCATATATTTT - TRBV5-1 - TRBJ1-3
CASSDMNTEAFF TGTGCCAGCAGTGACATGAACACTGAAGCTTTCTTT - TRBV7-2 - TRBJ1-1
CASSSDSETQYF TGTGCCAGCAGCTCGGACTCGGAGACCCAGTACTTC - TRBV7-9 - TRBJ2-5
CASSPDRATNYGYTF TGTGCCAGCAGCCCGGACAGGGCGACTAACTATGGCTACACCTTC TRBD1 TRBV7-3 - TRBJ1-2
CASSAVGGEQYF TGTGCCAGCAGCGCCGTAGGAGGCGAGCAGTACTTC - TRBV5-4 - TRBJ2-7
CASSQTYTEAFF TGTGCCAGCAGCCAGACATACACTGAAGCTTTCTTT - TRBV3-1/TRBV3-2 few TRBJ1-1
CASSQDPPGTNTGELFF TGCGCCAGCAGCCAAGATCCGCCCGGGACTAACACCGGGGAGCTGTTTTTT - TRBV4-1 - TRBJ2-2
CASGHSPGPQHF TGTGCCAGCGGTCACTCCCCGGGGCCCCAGCATTTT - TRBV6-5 - TRBJ1-5
CASSRDIFSSGNEKLFF TGTGCCAGCAGCCGCGACATCTTTTCCAGCGGTAATGAAAAACTGTTTTTT - TRBV5-5 - TRBJ1-4
CASSRSDFNTEAFF TGTGCCAGCAGCCGGTCGGACTTTAACACTGAAGCTTTCTTT - TRBV4-2 - TRBJ1-1
CASSSATSGLYEQYF TGTGCCAGCAGTTCCGCGACTAGCGGGTTATACGAGCAGTACTTC TRBD2 TRBV28 - TRBJ2-7
CASSLTSGTGVGNTIYF TGCGCCAGCAGCTTGACTTCCGGGACAGGGGTTGGAAACACCATATATTTT TRBD1 TRBV5-1 - TRBJ1-3
CASRGTPNEKLFF TGTGCCAGCCGCGGAACCCCTAATGAAAAACTGTTTTTT - TRBV12-3/TRBV12-4 few TRBJ1-4
CASSVGGGVAGELFF TGTGCCAGCAGCGTAGGCGGGGGGGTGGCCGGGGAGCTGTTTTTT TRBD2 TRBV9 - TRBJ2-2
CASSLLPPGTGSYEQYF TGTGCCAGTAGTTTACTCCCCCCCGGGACAGGCTCCTACGAGCAGTACTTC TRBD1 TRBV19 - TRBJ2-7
CASSRGQGWDRTNEKLFF TGCGCCAGCAGCCGCGGACAGGGCTGGGACCGAACTAATGAAAAACTGTTTTTT TRBD1 TRBV4-1 once TRBJ1-4
CATSDLEGGPQHF TGTGCCACCAGTGATTTAGAAGGAGGGCCCCAGCATTTT - TRBV24-1 - TRBJ1-5
CASSPAVGLAKETQYF TGTGCCAGCAGCCCCGCCGTTGGACTAGCGAAAGAGACCCAGTACTTC TRBD2 TRBV5-4 - TRBJ2-5
CASSLGQLGNTIYF TGTGCCAGCAGCTTAGGACAACTAGGAAACACCATATATTTT - TRBV5-4 - TRBJ1-3